These 28 T cell receptor beta chains originate from one sample sequenced in a study of identical twins. TCRdb independently ran MiXCR on the 5' RACE reads; one entry per CDR3 protein. This sample has around 570,000 distinct CDR3 sequences; 9% to 10% occur once, and the top ten carry around 3.1%. The same specimen was also included in a second study, on yellow fever vaccine responses in identical twins.

The sequencing input was PBMCs. The receptor source for this set is a woman aged 18-30 years in good health.

V is TRBV5-1 and J is TRBJ2-3; a weak D match, TRBD2 (6 bases). The CDR3 spans 15 residues. CDR1 is SGHRS and CDR2 is YFSETQ in the germline V gene. Trimming cost V 4 bases and J 0 bases, with 12 bases left between them. CDR3 nucleotides: TGCGCCAGCAGCCTATTCGGGGGTAGCACAGATACGCAGTATTTT. It translates to CASSLFGGSTDTQYF.

This clonotype was seen only a few times. This chain links TRBV20-1 with TRBJ2-3; 15 bases match TRBD2. CDR1 and CDR2 from the germline V gene are DFQATT and SNEGSKA (reference sequence). V lost 6 bases and J lost 1; bases outside the gene matches: 5. The CDR3 is 16 amino acids. CDR3 bases: TGCAGTGCACCGGGACTAGCGGGAGGAGGCACAGATACGCAGTATTTT. It specifies CSAPGLAGGGTDTQYF.

This clonotype came up many times. The J gene is TRBJ2-5, the V gene TRBV20-1; tentatively, D is TRBD1 or TRBD2 (5 bases each). The V and J ends lost 3 bases and 5 bases respectively, with 10 bases between them. CDR1 and CDR2 (germline): DFQATT, SNEGSKA (reference sequence). This CDR3 is 12 amino acids long. CDR3 region: CSARVRGETQYF. The CDR3 bases are TGCAGTGCTAGGGTGAGGGGTGAGACCCAGTACTTC.

Only a few counts were recorded for this clonotype. V is TRBV12-3 or TRBV12-4 and J is TRBJ2-7, with D perhaps TRBD1 (7 bases). This CDR3 is built from 15 residues. Between the trimmed V and J ends, which lost 7 bases and 2 bases, there was a span of 18 bases. Here the CDR3 DNA reads TGTGCCAGCACCTACTCTTCCAGGGGGGCCTACGAGCAGTACTTC. The encoded protein is CASTYSSRGAYEQYF.

At least ten counts were recorded for this clonotype. This chain joins TRBV7-8 and TRBJ2-1; tentatively, D is TRBD1 (5 bases). The V gene lost 5 bases and the J gene lost 3 bases, with 17 bases spanning the gap. This CDR3 region has 16 residues. Germline V CDR1 and CDR2: SGHVS, FQNEAQ. For the CDR3, the DNA is TGTGCCAGCAGCCCCGGTCGTGTGGGGCTCTACAATGAGCAGTTCTTC. It yields the protein CASSPGRVGLYNEQFF.

This clonotype was counted between two and nine times. A read error is possible here, since a much larger clone lies one base away. The rearrangement joins TRBV5-1 to TRBJ2-3; D is unclear. The CDR3 has 13 residues. Germline loops: CDR1 SGHRS, CDR2 YFSETQ. The CDR3 loop reads CASSFQFTDTQDF. CDR3 in DNA: TGCGCCAGCAGCTTTCAATTCACAGATACGCAGGATTTT.

The chain recombines TRBV12-3 or TRBV12-4 with TRBJ2-7; 11 bases fit TRBD2. CDR3 length equals 15 residues. The trim removed 3 bases at V and 6 bases at J, leaving 7 bases unmatched. CDR3 coding DNA: TGTGCCAGCAGTTTGTGGCTAGCGGGGGGCGGCGAGCAGTACTTC. Translation: CASSLWLAGGGEQYF.

The gene calls are TRBV7-6 and TRBJ2-3; a possible D gene is TRBD2 (5 bases). CDR1 is SGHVS and CDR2 is FNYEAQ in the germline V gene. This CDR3 is built from 13 residues. The V and J ends lost 4 bases and 5 bases respectively, with 10 bases between them. The DNA of the CDR3 is TGTGCCAGCAGCTCAAAGAGCGGAGATACGCAGTATTTT. This sequence encodes CASSSKSGDTQYF.

This clonotype was seen a handful of times. The chain employs TRBV29-1 and TRBJ2-7, with 7 bases lining up with TRBD1. Germline-derived CDR1 and CDR2 are SQVTM and ANQGSEA. This CDR3 is 12 amino acids long. Losses at the gene ends were 6 bases for V and 4 bases for J; bases not matched to a gene: 6. The CDR3 protein is CSVGKTGYEQYF. CDR3 nucleotides: TGCAGCGTAGGAAAGACAGGGTACGAGCAGTACTTC.

This rearrangement joins TRBV28 to TRBJ2-7; D unresolved. With 5 bases removed from V and 4 bases from J, the gap between germline ends came to 12 bases. The CDR3 is 13 amino acids. Germline V gene lookup returns CDR1 MDHEN and CDR2 SYDVKM. The CDR3 region has the DNA TGTGCCAGCAGTCCCCCCCCGCGTTACGAGCAGTACTTC. Translation gives CASSPPPRYEQYF.

This clonotype was seen a handful of times. V and J are TRBV28 and TRBJ2-1; 12 positions match TRBD2. V was clipped by 5 bases and J by 9 bases; unmatched bases: 8. This CDR3 is built from 15 residues. Germline V CDR1 and CDR2: MDHEN, SYDVKM. In DNA, the CDR3 is TGTGCCAGCAGTCCTCAGACTAGCGGGAGTCTTGAGCAGTTCTTC. It translates to CASSPQTSGSLEQFF.

This clonotype was seen at least ten times. This rearrangement joins TRBV7-2 to TRBJ2-3; 7 bases agree with TRBD2. Looked up from germline, CDR1 is SGHTA and CDR2 is FQGNSA. The V gene end was trimmed by 0 bases and the J gene end by 0 bases; junction bases not matched to a gene: 3. The CDR3 totals 16 residues. CDR3 protein: CASSLAGGSSTDTQYF. Written as DNA, the CDR3 is TGTGCCAGCAGCTTAGCGGGAGGGAGTAGCACAGATACGCAGTATTTT.

This clonotype was counted at least ten times. The chain recombines TRBV6-1 with TRBJ2-3; D is uncertain. CDR3 length equals 14 residues. Trimming stripped 7 bases from V and 0 bases from J, with 11 bases between. Germline V gives CDR1 MNHNS, CDR2 SASEGT. CDR3 region: CASKTQSSTDTQYF. The CDR3 bases are TGTGCCAGCAAAACCCAGTCTAGCACAGATACGCAGTATTTT.

This clonotype was observed many times. The J gene is TRBJ2-7, the V gene TRBV28; 10 bases fit TRBD2. After removal of 7 bases from V and 2 bases from J, the junction contained 8 bases not matched to a gene. CDR3 length: 15 residues. Per the germline V gene, CDR1 is MDHEN and CDR2 is SYDVKM. The DNA for the CDR3 is TGTGCCAGCATAAGCGGGAGGGCCGGAACCTACGAGCAGTACTTC. Translation gives CASISGRAGTYEQYF.

This clonotype was picked up many times. The rearrangement links TRBV5-1 to TRBJ1-6, with D possibly TRBD1 on 6 matching bases. V was shortened by 4 bases and J by 13 bases, with 18 bases between the two germline ends. This CDR3 region has 14 residues. Germline CDR1 reads SGHRS; CDR2 reads YFSETQ. CDR3 protein: CASSIGQRDNPLHF. Here the CDR3 DNA reads TGCGCCAGCAGCATCGGACAGCGAGATAATCCCCTCCACTTT.

The V gene is TRBV5-1, the J gene TRBJ2-1; possible D gene TRBD2, 5 bases. V lost 3 bases to trimming and J lost 4 bases, with 11 bases between them. Germline-derived CDR1 and CDR2 are SGHRS and YFSETQ. The CDR3 extends over 14 amino acids. CDR3: CASSSSSGYNEQFF. The CDR3 region has the DNA TGCGCCAGCAGCTCGAGTTCGGGGTACAATGAGCAGTTCTTC.

This clonotype was recorded a few times. The chain recombines TRBV27 with TRBJ2-7; possibly TRBD1 for D (6 bases). The length of the CDR3 is 16 residues. Germline CDR1 MNHEY, CDR2 SMNVEV (reference sequence). The V end was cut by 5 bases, the J end by 4 bases, with 21 bases between. The CDR3 coding sequence is TGTGCCAGCAGTCGTTCTGCACTAGGGGGATTTTACGAGCAGTACTTC. Residues: CASSRSALGGFYEQYF.

The chain employs TRBV27 and TRBJ2-7; 8 bases agree with TRBD1. CDR1 is MNHEY, CDR2 SMNVEV, per germline (reference sequence). The CDR3 runs to 14 residues. V lost 5 bases to trimming and J lost 2 bases; unmatched junction nucleotides: 5. CDR3 loop: CASSIGQGAYEQYF. The CDR3 DNA reads TGTGCCAGCAGTATCGGACAGGGCGCCTACGAGCAGTACTTC.

This clonotype was detected a few times. The rearrangement uses TRBV4-3 and TRBJ2-1, with D hard to call. The CDR3 totals 14 residues. Germline-derived CDR1 and CDR2 are LGHNA and YSLEER. V was pared by 5 bases and J by 5 bases, with 13 bases between. The CDR3: CASSDGYHNNEQFF. The CDR3 region has the DNA TGCGCCAGCAGCGATGGCTACCATAACAATGAGCAGTTCTTC.

This clonotype was found a few times. The chain couples TRBV29-1 to TRBJ2-1; D is uncertain. Germline CDR1 reads SQVTM; CDR2 reads ANQGSEA. V dropped 2 bases and J dropped 10 bases, with 15 bases sitting between them. The CDR3 totals 13 residues. CDR3 sequence reads: CSVERQALREQFF. In DNA, the CDR3 is TGCAGCGTTGAACGCCAGGCCCTGAGGGAGCAGTTCTTC.

This clonotype came up many times. The rearrangement links TRBV6-1 to TRBJ1-3, with TRBD1 matching over 7 bases. Germline trimming cut 4 bases from V and 0 bases from J; bases unmatched to any gene: 0. Germline lookup yields CDR1 MNHNS and CDR2 SASEGT. This CDR3 region has 14 residues. The CDR3 reads CASSGDSSGNTIYF. DNA of the CDR3: TGTGCCAGCAGTGGGGACAGCTCTGGAAACACCATATATTTT.

This chain connects TRBV20-1 to TRBJ2-3, with D unresolved. The CDR3 runs 11 residues. Trimming took off 3 bases at V and 3 bases at J, with 4 bases between the two ends. Germline V gene data show CDR1 as DFQATT and CDR2 as SNEGSKA (reference sequence). The CDR3 bases are TGCAGTGCTAGTGTTACAGATACGCAGTATTTT. Translation gives CSASVTDTQYF.

This chain uses TRBV12-3 or TRBV12-4 with TRBJ2-5; 9 bases are a match to TRBD2. The CDR3 covers 17 residues. After removal of 1 base from V and 4 bases from J, the junction contained 10 bases not matched to a gene. CDR3 protein: CASSLGSSSGILETQYF. DNA of the CDR3: TGTGCCAGCAGTTTAGGATCCTCTAGCGGGATATTAGAGACCCAGTACTTC.

This clonotype showed up just a few times. The chain employs TRBV18 and TRBJ1-5; possible D gene TRBD1, 5 bases. CDR3 length: 15 amino acids. Trimming left V 6 bases short and J 3 bases short, with 15 bases between. Germline V gene sequence: CDR1 KGHSH, CDR2 LQKENI. CDR3 bases: TGTGCCAGCTCGCCCACTGGGGGACTCAATCAGCCCCAGCATTTT. Its protein is CASSPTGGLNQPQHF.

This clonotype occurred a few times. This chain uses TRBV2 with TRBJ2-5; 8 nucleotides agree with TRBD2. Germline V gene lookup returns CDR1 SNHLY and CDR2 FYNNEI. This CDR3 is built from 17 residues. The ends lost 6 bases at V and 1 base at J; junction bases unmatched: 13. CDR3 nucleotides: TGTGCCAGCAGACGCCGTCCCGGGACTAGTTTCCAAGAGACCCAGTACTTC. Encoded protein: CASRRRPGTSFQETQYF.

This clonotype was recorded a few times. CDR3: CATSRGTGYEQYF. CDR3 nucleotides: TGTGCCACCAGCAGGGGTACAGGGTACGAGCAGTACTTC. The chain couples TRBV15 to TRBJ2-7; the D gene is possibly TRBD1 (6 bases). The CDR3 runs 13 residues. The germline gives CDR1 LNHNV, CDR2 YYDKDF (reference sequence). V shed 3 bases and J shed 4 bases, with 10 bases lying between them. Based on the CDR3 plus reference TRBV15 and TRBJ2-7, the full variable domain is DAMVIQNPRYQVTQFGKPVTLSCSQTLNHNVMYWYQQKSSQAPKLLFHYYDKDFNNEADTPDNFQSRRPNTSFCFLDIRSPGLGDTAMYLCATSRGTGYEQYFGPGTRLTVT.

This clonotype has a handful of counts. This chain joins TRBV12-3 or TRBV12-4 and TRBJ2-3; TRBD2 aligns across 11 bases. This CDR3 region has 17 residues. The ends lost 6 bases at V and 0 bases at J; junction bases unmatched: 8. CDR3 nucleotides: TGTGCCAGCAGGGAGCAGGGACTAGCGGCGAGCACAGATACGCAGTATTTT. It is translated as CASREQGLAASTDTQYF.

The chain links TRBV7-3 to TRBJ2-7, with 9 bases lining up with TRBD1. The CDR3 extends over 16 amino acids. CDR1 is SGHTA, CDR2 FQGTGA, per germline. The J segment lost 3 bases and the V segment lost 5 bases, leaving 11 bases of the junction unmatched. For the CDR3, the DNA is TGTGCCAGCAGCGCGAGTTCCGGGACAGGGATCTACGAGCAGTACTTC. Protein sequence: CASSASSGTGIYEQYF. Together with reference TRBV7-3 and TRBJ2-7, the CDR3 gives the full variable domain: GAGVSQTPSNKVTEKGKYVELRCDPISGHTALYWYRQSLGQGPEFLIYFQGTGAADDSGLPNDRFFAVRPEGSVSTLKIQRTERGDSAVYLCASSASSGTGIYEQYFGPGTRLTVT.